A single sample is the source of the 7 T cell receptor beta chains below, sequenced in a study of spatial heterogeneity in lung cancer. The time point is: sample taken at primary tumor resection. Unsorted samples of tumor, nontumor lung or frozen PBMC had their whole RNA sequenced. TCRdb re-derived calls from the 5' RACE reads in MiXCR, one entry per CDR3 protein. Of roughly 50,000 distinct CDR3 sequences in the sample, approximately 7.6% were seen once. The sample consisted of PBMCs, taken at surgery. The receptors derive from a female donor with early-stage non-small cell lung cancer.

The chain employs TRBV6-6 and TRBJ1-2, with TRBD1 matching over 7 bases. Losses at the gene ends were 5 bases for V and 2 bases for J; bases not matched to a gene: 8. This CDR3 has 15 amino acids. Germline V gene lookup returns CDR1 MNHNY and CDR2 SVGAGI (reference sequence). In nucleotides, the CDR3 is TGTGCCAGCAGTAAAACCGGGACAGCCAACTATGGCTACACCTTC. Its protein is CASSKTGTANYGYTF.

The chain carries TRBV20-1 and TRBJ1-4; 7 nucleotides line up with TRBD1. The CDR3 consists of 15 residues. Per the germline V gene, CDR1 is DFQATT and CDR2 is SNEGSKA (reference sequence). The J segment lost 0 bases and the V segment lost 3 bases, leaving 4 bases of the junction unmatched. The CDR3 spells CSASTTGATNEKLFF. The DNA of the CDR3 is TGCAGTGCTAGTACAACAGGGGCAACTAATGAAAAACTGTTTTTT.

At least ten counts were recorded for this clonotype. The V gene is TRBV21-1, the J gene TRBJ1-1; the D call of TRBD1 is as the table states it, not checked on the DNA. TRBV21-1 is an annotated pseudogene. This CDR3 contains 17 residues. CDR3 amino acids: CASSKKWGNKGGTEAFF. CDR3 nucleotide sequence: TGTGCCAGCAGCAAAAAATGGGGGAACAAGGGTGGGACTGAAGCTTTCTTT.

This clonotype was detected a few times. CDR3 amino acids: CASRDMVRGDTGELFF. DNA of the CDR3: TGTGCCAGTAGGGATATGGTCCGTGGTGACACCGGGGAGCTGTTTTTT. V is TRBV19 and J is TRBJ2-2; D is undetermined. CDR3 length: 16 residues. Germline V gene sequence: CDR1 LNHDA, CDR2 SQIVND (reference sequence). V was clipped by 6 bases and J by 3 bases, with 17 bases between them. The full variable domain, with the rest looked up from reference TRBV19 and TRBJ2-2, is DGGITQSPKYLFRKEGQNVTLSCEQNLNHDAMYWYRQDPGQGLRLIYYSQIVNDFQKGDIAEGYSVSREKKESFPLTVTSAQKNPTAFYLCASRDMVRGDTGELFFGEGSRLTVL.

The chain combines TRBV15 with TRBJ2-2, with TRBD2 matching over 8 bases. Trimming cost V 4 bases and J 1 base; bases outside gene matches: 11. This CDR3 has 18 residues. The germline CDR1 and CDR2 sequences are LNHNV and YYDKDF (reference sequence). The DNA of the CDR3 is TGTGCCACCAGCATATCCATTTTGGCGGGGGGGAACACCGGGGAGCTGTTTTTT. This gives the protein CATSISILAGGNTGELFF.

The rearrangement joins TRBV19 to TRBJ2-1; D is uncertain. The CDR3 spans 15 residues. Germline assignment: CDR1 LNHDA and CDR2 SQIVND (reference sequence). The V gene lost 3 bases and the J gene lost 12 bases, with 21 bases spanning the gap. CDR3 protein: CASSIAGKVNDGQFF. CDR3 nucleotide sequence: TGTGCCAGTAGTATTGCTGGAAAGGTCAATGATGGGCAGTTCTTC.

In this sample, this clonotype turned up many times. CDR3 sequence (DNA): TGTGCCAGCAGCCCCCTTAAACCGGGGCGGGGTGAAGCTTTCTTT. It is translated as CASSPLKPGRGEAFF. The chain combines TRBV7-9 with TRBJ1-1, with a tentative D call TRBD1 (5 bases). CDR1 and CDR2 (germline): SEHNR, FQNEAQ (reference sequence). V was trimmed by 5 bases and J by 7 bases, leaving 20 bases between them. This CDR3 spans 15 amino acids.